This TCR beta chain was recorded in a study of blood T cell repertoires in COVID-19. Study processing details: Reference gene primer amplification gave estimated nucleated cell counts. TCRdb keeps only in-frame clones here, not all; method: immunoSEQ multiplex PCR. V, J and clone size reflect that table, while D and trimming were determined from the DNA. The table includes under 300,000 clones, about 90% detected once. Germline V CDR1 and CDR2: SGDLS, YYNGEE. With 2 bases removed from V and 1 base from J, the gap between germline ends came to 9 bases. The CDR3 has 15 residues. In its sample, this clone was seen a few times.

The TCR originated in a human donor in a cohort exposed to, infected with or recovered from COVID-19 (not recorded which). The donor label of this sample is uncertain. The chain recombines TRBV9 with TRBJ2-2; maybe TRBD1 (6 bases). Sample: PBMCs or T cells enriched from blood (not recorded which). This CDR3 reads CASSVGTQNTGELFF. In DNA, the CDR3 is TGTGCCAGCAGCGTGGGGACACAGAACACCGGGGAGCTGTTTTTT.